These T cell receptor beta chains were read from a single sample in a study of T-cell memory formation after mild COVID-19. MiXCR, applied by TCRdb to the 5' RACE reads, yields one record per CDR3 protein. The sample lists roughly 50,000 distinct CDR3 sequences; more than 8% were seen once. The sequenced sample was PBMCs or a T cell subset sorted from them (not recorded which). Receptors originate from a man in his late teens or twenties who had mild COVID-19 (a few samples of this study predate the infection). Cell type and time point are not known. Each CDR3 is given with its conserved first and last residue. Fields, in order: CDR3 protein, CDR3 DNA, D gene, clone size, V gene, J gene. The D gene is left open where the match is weak. Clone sizes are given selectively: once, few, many, or a class where the clone is expanded.

CASSPRARETQYF	TGCGCCAGCAGCCCCAGGGCGAGGGAGACCCAGTACTTC	.	.	TRBV4-1	TRBJ2-5
CASNPGQNYGYTF	TGTGCCAGCAACCCGGGACAGAACTATGGCTACACCTTC	TRBD1	.	TRBV6-2/TRBV6-3	TRBJ1-2
CAWGQGETQYF	TGTGCCTGGGGACAGGGAGAGACCCAGTACTTC	TRBD1	.	TRBV30	TRBJ2-5
CASSPDRTYGYTF	TGTGCCAGCAGCCCGGACAGAACCTATGGCTACACCTTC	.	many	TRBV7-2	TRBJ1-2
CASSLNPTSGGQETQYF	TGCGCCAGCAGCCTAAACCCGACTAGCGGGGGTCAAGAGACCCAGTACTTC	TRBD2	.	TRBV4-3	TRBJ2-5
CASSPGGYQAFF	TGTGCCAGTAGCCCAGGGGGCTATCAAGCTTTCTTT	TRBD1	few	TRBV19	TRBJ1-1
CASSLLSGGGYNEQFF	TGTGCCAGCAGCTTACTTAGCGGGGGGGGCTACAATGAGCAGTTCTTC	TRBD2	few	TRBV7-6	TRBJ2-1
CASSSTSGASQYF	TGCGCCAGCAGCTCGACTAGCGGGGCGTCGCAGTACTTC	TRBD2	many	TRBV5-1	TRBJ2-7
CASFQRQGSHTGELFF	TGTGCCAGCTTCCAGCGACAGGGTAGTCACACCGGGGAGCTGTTTTTT	TRBD1	.	TRBV12-3/TRBV12-4	TRBJ2-2
CASSLDGVNSPLHF	TGTGCCAGCAGCTTAGACGGGGTCAATTCACCCCTCCACTTT	.	few	TRBV7-3	TRBJ1-6
CASSQAGSGNTIYF	TGCGCCAGCAGCCAAGCGGGCTCTGGAAACACCATATATTTT	.	.	TRBV4-1	TRBJ1-3
CASSLPLTGNEQYF	TGTGCCAGCAGCTTACCGTTGACAGGGAACGAGCAGTACTTC	TRBD1	few	TRBV7-2	TRBJ2-7
CASSQQGLGNYGYTF	TGTGCCAGCAGCCAACAGGGGCTCGGTAACTATGGCTACACCTTC	TRBD1	few	TRBV7-9	TRBJ1-2
CASSQGQIGETQYF	TGTGCCAGCAGTCAAGGACAGATCGGAGAGACCCAGTACTTC	.	few	TRBV28	TRBJ2-5
CASSYRLNLNTGELFF	TGTGCCAGCAGTTACAGACTCAATCTGAACACCGGGGAGCTGTTTTTT	.	few	TRBV6-2/TRBV6-3	TRBJ2-2
CASTSRSRETQYF	TGTGCCAGCACCAGCAGGAGTCGTGAGACCCAGTACTTC	.	.	TRBV2	TRBJ2-5
CASSRTRQGHDTDTQYF	TGCGCCAGCAGCCGAACGCGGCAGGGGCACGACACAGATACGCAGTATTTT	.	.	TRBV4-1	TRBJ2-3
CASSQSGGQETQYF	TGTGCCAGCAGCCAAAGTGGCGGGCAAGAGACCCAGTACTTC	.	many	TRBV7-2	TRBJ2-5
CATSGRDSGANVLTF	TGTGCCACCTCTGGACGGGACTCTGGGGCCAACGTCCTGACTTTC	.	.	TRBV28	TRBJ2-6
CASTPGREGAFF	TGTGCCAGCACTCCTGGGAGGGAGGGAGCTTTCTTT	.	.	TRBV7-9	TRBJ1-1
CSARWGFQPQHF	TGCAGTGCTAGATGGGGTTTCCAGCCCCAGCATTTT	.	.	TRBV20-1	TRBJ1-5
CSAYSSGGANEQFF	TGCAGTGCTTATTCTAGCGGGGGGGCGAATGAGCAGTTCTTC	TRBD2	many	TRBV20-1	TRBJ2-1
CASSYISGANVLTF	TGTGCCAGTAGTTACATCTCTGGGGCCAACGTCCTGACTTTC	.	.	TRBV2	TRBJ2-6
CASSVEPRGSSYEQYF	TGTGCCAGCAGCGTAGAGCCACGGGGGAGCTCCTACGAGCAGTACTTC	.	.	TRBV9	TRBJ2-7
CASSTQGSQHF	TGTGCCAGCAGTACACAGGGGTCCCAGCATTTT	TRBD1	few	TRBV6-1	TRBJ1-5
CASRGTGVSSPLHF	TGCGCCAGCAGAGGGACAGGGGTCAGTTCACCCCTCCACTTT	TRBD1	.	TRBV5-1	TRBJ1-6
CASSESAGRTDTQYF	TGTGCCAGCAGTGAATCTGCCGGGAGGACAGATACGCAGTATTTT	TRBD2	few	TRBV6-1	TRBJ2-3
CASSLGQENTEAFF	TGCGCCAGCAGCTTGGGACAAGAGAACACTGAAGCTTTCTTT	.	.	TRBV5-1	TRBJ1-1
CASSFQGLNSPLHF	TGTGCCAGCAGCTTCCAGGGATTGAATTCACCCCTCCACTTT	.	few	TRBV7-9	TRBJ1-6
CASTGRTDSNQPQHF	TGTGCCAGCACCGGGCGGACGGATAGCAATCAGCCCCAGCATTTT	.	.	TRBV5-5	TRBJ1-5
CASAPPVNTGELFF	TGTGCCAGCGCGCCCCCGGTTAACACCGGGGAGCTGTTTTTT	.	.	TRBV9	TRBJ2-2
CASSLDISGLQYF	TGTGCCAGCAGTTTAGATATTAGCGGTCTTCAGTACTTC	.	.	TRBV12-3/TRBV12-4	TRBJ2-4
CASSLLGGTRWEAFF	TGTGCCAGCAGCTTATTAGGGGGGACGCGCTGGGAAGCTTTCTTT	.	many	TRBV7-2	TRBJ1-1
CASCPSQGGNEQFF	TGTGCCAGCTGTCCCTCGCAGGGGGGTAATGAGCAGTTCTTC	.	.	TRBV12-3/TRBV12-4	TRBJ2-1
CASSLNPDWGDEQFF	TGTGCCAGCAGCTTGAATCCCGACTGGGGGGATGAGCAGTTCTTC	.	many	TRBV6-2/TRBV6-3	TRBJ2-1
CSASWGSNDEKLFF	TGCAGTGCTTCATGGGGGTCTAATGATGAAAAACTGTTTTTT	.	few	TRBV20-1	TRBJ1-4
CASSVLQNYEQYF	TGTGCCAGCAGTGTCTTGCAGAACTACGAGCAGTACTTC	.	few	TRBV2	TRBJ2-7